The present T cell receptor (beta chain) was sequenced within a study of T cell repertoires in cytomegalovirus infection. Across the study: HLA-B-restricted CMV epitopes that are well studied, plus recently identified HLA-C-restricted ones, were used by the study. Public TCR beta signatures marked donors with CMV infection and the matching HLA.

Each CDR3 protein is one row after TCRdb ran MiXCR on the reads. The profile shows 700,000 to 850,000 distinct CDR3 sequences, 30% to 35% of them singletons. CDR1 and CDR2 from the germline V gene are MNHEY and SVGAGI. V was shortened by 5 bases and J by 1 base, with 14 bases between the two germline ends. CDR3 size: 15 residues. This clonotype was seen only a few times. Its antigen is undetermined. Sequenced material: cultured CD8+ T cells from PBMCs, taken from culture after CMV antigen stimulation. V usage is TRBV6-5 and J usage is TRBJ2-5; D uncertain. This receptor was taken from a human donor in good health (CMV status not recorded). Some clones in this sample may be carry-over from other donors' samples. CDR3 coding DNA: TGTGCCAGCAGTCCTTACGGACCCATCCAAGAGACCCAGTACTTC. Its translation: CASSPYGPIQETQYF.